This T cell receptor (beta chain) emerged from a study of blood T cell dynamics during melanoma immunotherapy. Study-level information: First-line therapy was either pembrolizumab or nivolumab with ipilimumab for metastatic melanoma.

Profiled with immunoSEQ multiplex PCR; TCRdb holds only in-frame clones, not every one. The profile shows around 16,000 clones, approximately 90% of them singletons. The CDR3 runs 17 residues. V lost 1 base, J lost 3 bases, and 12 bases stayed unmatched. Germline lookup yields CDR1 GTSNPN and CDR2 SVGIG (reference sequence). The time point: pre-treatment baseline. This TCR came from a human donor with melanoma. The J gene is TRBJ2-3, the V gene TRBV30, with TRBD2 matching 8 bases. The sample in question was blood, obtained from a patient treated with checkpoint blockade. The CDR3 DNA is TGTGCCTGGAGTGAGGGACATTCGGGGGGGCCGACAGATACGCAGTATTTT. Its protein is CAWSEGHSGGPTDTQYF.